These T cell receptor beta chains were read from a single sample in a study of T-cell reconstitution after alpha-beta-depleted transplantation in children. MiXCR, applied by TCRdb to the PCR reads, yields one record per CDR3 protein. The repertoire has about 470,000 distinct CDR3 sequences, approximately 42% of them found once; the top ten carry under 30%. Sequencing was performed on PBMCs, taken before TCRalphabeta/CD19-depleted stem cell transplant. These receptors were collected from a girl aged 2 to 9 with aplastic anemia, due to receive a stem cell transplant. CDR3s leave out the opening cysteine and the closing phenylalanine or tryptophan. Fields, in order: D gene, V gene, J gene, CDR3 protein. The D gene is left open where the match is weak.

.	TRBV20-1	TRBJ2-4	SAPRGTKNIQY
.	TRBV12-3/TRBV12-4	TRBJ2-1	ASSMTALYNEQF
TRBD1	TRBV4-1	TRBJ2-7	ASSQIQGEYYEQY
.	TRBV16	TRBJ1-5	ASSQSGKPQH
.	TRBV12-3/TRBV12-4	TRBJ2-7	ASSVGGRSAEQY
.	TRBV5-5	TRBJ2-7	ASSLRGSYEQS
TRBD2	TRBV4-1	TRBJ2-3	ASSRGLAGGRTDTQY
TRBD2	TRBV28	TRBJ2-5	ASSPLSGLETQY
.	TRBV14	TRBJ2-1	ASSRGQSYNEQF
TRBD2	TRBV5-5	TRBJ2-1	ASHPLPGSGAYNEQF
.	TRBV3-1	TRBJ2-7	ATCPAPEPQYEQY
.	TRBV7-2	TRBJ2-7	ASSLTRGRPYEQY
.	TRBV28	TRBJ2-7	ASSPGQKGTYEQY
TRBD1	TRBV7-2	TRBJ1-6	PSSPKQGAFSPLH
.	TRBV5-1	TRBJ2-3	ASRVPYGGSTDTQY
.	TRBV12-3/TRBV12-4	TRBJ1-5	DSSSRGQPQH
.	TRBV6-1	TRBJ2-7	ASRNRVGLLEQY
TRBD2	TRBV3-1	TRBJ2-7	ASSRSSGDYEQY
.	TRBV30	TRBJ2-5	AQGWETQY
.	TRBV7-6	TRBJ2-1	ASSSLASSYNEQF
TRBD2	TRBV20-1	TRBJ2-1	SARILAGGLVSYNEQF
.	TRBV6-2/TRBV6-3	TRBJ2-2	ASTFAVGTGELF
.	TRBV28	TRBJ2-6	ASSSFEGVSGANVLT
.	TRBV4-2	TRBJ2-5	ASSQGLRDDQETQY
.	TRBV5-1	TRBJ2-7	ASSLSDNTYEQY
TRBD1	TRBV7-9	TRBJ2-7	ASSPTEDRGDEQY
.	TRBV7-8	TRBJ2-3	ASSLKTTDTQY
.	TRBV12-3/TRBV12-4	TRBJ2-5	ASSFYRGGPQETQY
.	TRBV20-1	TRBJ2-3	SASRWSSGTDTQY
.	TRBV7-6	TRBJ2-6	ASSLAGSGAGANVLT
TRBD1	TRBV5-5	TRBJ1-2	ASSFGTAPGGMDYGYT
.	TRBV12-3/TRBV12-4	TRBJ2-7	ASSFGGGRSYEQY
TRBD2	TRBV7-9	TRBJ2-5	ASSSPLGLGETQY
TRBD1	TRBV5-5	TRBJ2-1	ASRQDRGPYNEQF
.	TRBV6-5	TRBJ1-5	ASSPSGRWQPQH
.	TRBV3-1	TRBJ2-7	ASSQMGSYEQY
.	TRBV28	TRBJ2-7	ASSHRRDRVQQY
.	TRBV10-3	TRBJ2-5	AISDDRKKETQY
TRBD2	TRBV29-1	TRBJ2-3	SVASLAGDTDTQY
TRBD2	TRBV20-1	TRBJ2-1	SAPGLAGPDEQF
.	TRBV20-1	TRBJ2-1	SARASAEGTYNEQF
.	TRBV29-1	TRBJ2-7	SVEGEAAYEQY
.	TRBV29-1	TRBJ2-1	SVEEGGANVYNEQF
.	TRBV10-3	TRBJ2-5	AISESVQGREETQY
.	TRBV20-1	TRBJ2-1	SAGLLVSWGNEQF
TRBD1	TRBV18	TRBJ2-7	ASSVTGTGTYEQY
.	TRBV28	TRBJ2-7	ASHPVVGHYEQY
.	TRBV29-1	TRBJ2-7	SVSSGAYEQY
TRBD2	TRBV18	TRBJ2-3	ASSGDYLSTDTQY
.	TRBV12-3/TRBV12-4	TRBJ2-3	ASSAGTGVTDTQY